This TCR beta chain comes out of a study of blood T cell repertoires in COVID-19. Germline lookup yields CDR1 MDHEN and CDR2 SYDVKM. The CDR3 runs to 12 residues. V was clipped by 6 bases and J by 5 bases, with 8 bases between them. Only in-frame clones appear in the TCRdb table, and some are missing; sequencing was by immunoSEQ multiplex PCR. The table has about 250,000 clones, 80% to 90% seen once. The rearrangement links TRBV28 to TRBJ1-5; D is undetermined. The TCR was taken from a man between 25 and 39 years old with acute or convalescent COVID-19. The sequenced sample was peripheral blood. The CDR3 bases are TGTGCCAGCAGCCTTGTTCATCAGCCCCAGCATTTT. It yields the protein CASSLVHQPQHF.